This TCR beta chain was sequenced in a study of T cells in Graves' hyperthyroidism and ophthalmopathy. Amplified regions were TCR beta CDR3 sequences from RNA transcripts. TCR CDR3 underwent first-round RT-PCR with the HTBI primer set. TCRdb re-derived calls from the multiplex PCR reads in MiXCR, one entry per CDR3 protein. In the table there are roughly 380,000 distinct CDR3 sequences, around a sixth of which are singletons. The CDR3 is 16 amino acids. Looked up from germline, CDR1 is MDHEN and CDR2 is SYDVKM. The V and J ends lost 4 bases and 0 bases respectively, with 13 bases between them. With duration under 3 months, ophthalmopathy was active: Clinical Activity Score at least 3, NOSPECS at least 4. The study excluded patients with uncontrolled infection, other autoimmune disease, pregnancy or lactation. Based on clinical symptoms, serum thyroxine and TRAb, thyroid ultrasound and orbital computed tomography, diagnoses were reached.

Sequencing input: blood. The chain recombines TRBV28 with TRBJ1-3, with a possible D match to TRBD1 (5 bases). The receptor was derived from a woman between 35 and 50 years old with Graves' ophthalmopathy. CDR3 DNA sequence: TGTGCCAGCAGTTCTCGAATCAGGGCCTCTGGAAACACCATATATTTT. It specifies CASSSRIRASGNTIYF.